This entry lists 14 T cell receptor beta chains sequenced from one sample in a study of graft-versus-host responses after intestinal transplantation. Here immunoSEQ multiplex PCR was the method, and the copy in TCRdb shows in-frame clones only, minus some. The sample records 85,000 to 100,000 clones, more than 70% being singletons. The source was PBMCs, collected 255 days after intestinal transplant. All receptors come from a human patient who received an intestinal transplant, so some T cells may come from the graft donor.

J is TRBJ2-5 and V is TRBV2, with a tentative D call TRBD2 (6 bases). Trimming took 4 bases from V and 3 from J, leaving 6 bases between them. The CDR3 is 12 residues long. The germline V gene has CDR1 SNHLY and CDR2 FYNNEI. This CDR3 is CASSGLEETQYF. CDR3 bases: TGTGCCAGCAGTGGACTAGAAGAGACCCAGTACTTC.

V and J are TRBV18 and TRBJ1-6, with D unclear. Looked up from germline, CDR1 is KGHSH and CDR2 is LQKENI. The CDR3 loop spans 14 amino acids. Trimming shortened V by 3 bases and J by 4 bases, and 7 bases separated the two germline ends. For the CDR3, the DNA is TGTGCCAGCTCACCTTCTCGGTATAATTCACCCCTCCACTTT. Protein product: CASSPSRYNSPLHF.

CDR3 sequence (DNA): TGTGCCAGCAGCGCCCGACTGGGCACTGAAGCTTTCTTT. Residues: CASSARLGTEAFF. The chain employs TRBV9 and TRBJ1-1; D remains ambiguous. Germline-derived CDR1 and CDR2 are SGDLS and YYNGEE. Trimming cost V 3 bases and J 4 bases, with 10 bases left between them. This CDR3 is built from 13 residues.

This clone showed up just once. This chain uses TRBV14 with TRBJ2-2; TRBD1 agrees at 7 bases. The trim removed 8 bases at V and 2 bases at J, leaving 14 bases unmatched. Germline V gives CDR1 SGHDN, CDR2 FVKESK. The CDR3 length is 17 residues. The CDR3 DNA reads TGTGCCAGCGCCCCCGCCCGGACAGGACCTAACACCGGGGAGCTGTTTTTT. This translates into CASAPARTGPNTGELFF.

In this sample, this clone turned up a few times. The same CDR3 is also encoded by other DNA sequences in this sample. V is TRBV6-6 and J is TRBJ2-1; 11 nucleotides match TRBD2. J gave up 5 bases and V 8 bases, and 2 bases lay outside the gene matches. The CDR3 spans 13 residues. Germline V gene lookup returns CDR1 MNHNY and CDR2 SVGAGI (reference sequence). CDR3: CASGLAGNNEQFF. CDR3 coding DNA: TGTGCCAGCGGACTAGCGGGTAACAATGAGCAGTTCTTC.

This clone was seen just once. This chain connects TRBV2 to TRBJ2-7; D is possibly TRBD1 (6 bases). Germline CDR1 is SNHLY and CDR2 is FYNNEI. V was pared by 6 bases and J by 6 bases, with 15 bases between. The CDR3 covers 13 residues. The chain's CDR3 is CASSSTGDAEQYF. CDR3 nucleotides: TGTGCCAGCAGCTCGACAGGAGATGCCGAGCAGTACTTC. Together with reference TRBV2 and TRBJ2-7, the CDR3 gives the full variable domain: EPEVTQTPSHQVTQMGQEVILRCVPISNHLYFYWYRQILGQKVEFLVSFYNNEISEKSEIFDDQFSVERPDGSNFTLKIRSTKLEDSAMYFCASSSTGDAEQYFGPGTRLTVT.

With respect to this clone: Other DNA variants within this sample encode the same CDR3. The gene calls are TRBV7-9 and TRBJ2-7; 8 positions agree with TRBD1. Trimming at V came to 5 bases and at J to 2 bases, leaving 5 bases not matched to a gene. The germline gives CDR1 SEHNR, CDR2 FQNEAQ (reference sequence). The CDR3 loop spans 14 amino acids. CDR3 residues: CASSPRQGPYEQYF. DNA of the CDR3: TGTGCCAGCAGCCCAAGACAGGGGCCCTACGAGCAGTACTTC.

This clone has just one count. The chain uses TRBV7-9 and TRBJ2-7, with a weak D call TRBD1 (7 bases). The germline CDR1 and CDR2 sequences are SEHNR and FQNEAQ (reference sequence). The CDR3 runs to 11 residues. Between the trimmed V and J ends, which lost 4 bases and 9 bases, there was a span of 10 bases. The CDR3 sequence: CASSSGDRQYF. Written as DNA, the CDR3 is TGTGCCAGCAGCTCGGGGGACAGGCAGTACTTC.

This clone was detected a few times. The chain has TRBV7-9 and TRBJ1-2; D remains unclear. CDR3 length equals 14 residues. Germline assignment: CDR1 SEHNR and CDR2 FQNEAQ (reference sequence). Trimming cost V 5 bases and J 9 bases, with 19 bases left between them. CDR3 in amino acids: CASSPSGIGERYTF. CDR3 DNA: TGTGCCAGCAGCCCCAGTGGGATCGGGGAACGCTACACCTTC.

This chain uses TRBV6-1 with TRBJ2-5; possible D gene TRBD2, 6 bases. CDR3 size: 14 residues. V dropped 0 bases and J dropped 2 bases, with 7 bases sitting between them. Germline CDR1 reads MNHNS; CDR2 reads SASEGT. The CDR3 loop reads CASSEAREQETQYF. CDR3 DNA: TGTGCCAGCAGTGAAGCTCGGGAGCAAGAGACCCAGTACTTC.

This rearrangement joins TRBV18 to TRBJ2-1; D call uncertain. This CDR3 has 17 residues. The germline CDR1 and CDR2 sequences are KGHSH and LQKENI. The V and J ends lost 1 base and 9 bases respectively, with 22 bases between them. As DNA, the CDR3 is TGTGCCAGCTCACCACTTCCCAACCCTCCAAGTCTCAGTGAGCAGTTCTTC. Amino acids: CASSPLPNPPSLSEQFF.

The chain recombines TRBV27 with TRBJ1-4; no reliable D call. Germline assignment: CDR1 MNHEY and CDR2 SMNVEV (reference sequence). The CDR3 has 13 residues. V was cut by 1 base and J by 5 bases, with 5 bases left in between. The CDR3 protein is CASSLFRNEKLFF. DNA for the CDR3: TGTGCCAGCAGTTTATTTCGAAATGAAAAACTGTTTTTT.

The V call is TRBV10-1, the J call TRBJ2-2; a weak D match, TRBD2 (6 bases). Germline CDR1 reads WNHNN; CDR2 reads SYGVQD (reference sequence). The CDR3 is 14 amino acids. The V gene lost 4 bases and the J gene lost 4 bases, with 10 bases spanning the gap. In DNA form, the CDR3 reads TGCGCCAGCAGTGGGGGGGTAGGCACCGGGGAGCTGTTTTTT. Translation: CASSGGVGTGELFF.

The genes are TRBV5-1 and TRBJ1-5, with 7 bases aligning to TRBD1. The length of the CDR3 is 14 residues. CDR1 and CDR2 (germline): SGHRS, YFSETQ. V lost 3 bases, J lost 2 bases, and 2 bases stayed unmatched. The CDR3 DNA reads TGCGCCAGCAGCTCCGGGACAGGCAATCAGCCCCAGCATTTT. Translating gives CASSSGTGNQPQHF.